The rows below give T cell receptor beta chains drawn from one sample of a study of T cell responses to AZD1222 COVID-19 vaccine. Method: immunoSEQ multiplex PCR; TCRdb's copy keeps in-frame clones and lacks some. The data contain 150,000 or so clones, under 95% of them singletons. Sample: peripheral blood, taken on day 0 of AZD1222 vaccination. These receptors were obtained from an adult in good health. Each CDR3 is given with its conserved first and last residue. Each record gives: CDR3 protein, CDR3 DNA, V gene, J gene, clone size, D gene. A D gene is named only where the DNA matches it firmly. Rows may omit the clone size; those that give it use once, few, many or a size class.

CDR3 protein: CASRSGMGSVYEQYF
CDR3 DNA: TGCGCCAGCAGGTCAGGGATGGGATCGGTCTACGAGCAGTACTTC
V gene: TRBV5-1
J gene: TRBJ2-7
clone size: -
D gene: -

CDR3 protein: CASSWQGAATQYF
CDR3 DNA: TGTGCCAGCAGTTGGCAGGGGGCGGCGACCCAGTACTTC
V gene: TRBV28
J gene: TRBJ2-5
clone size: -
D gene: TRBD1

CDR3 protein: CASSTPSPGTSGGAYNEQFF
CDR3 DNA: TGCGCCAGCAGCACTCCATCCCCCGGGACTAGCGGGGGGGCCTACAATGAGCAGTTCTTC
V gene: TRBV5-1
J gene: TRBJ2-1
clone size: -
D gene: TRBD2

CDR3 protein: CASSQGGAGGPDTQYF
CDR3 DNA: TGCGCCAGCAGCCAAGGAGGGGCGGGGGGGCCCGATACGCAGTATTTT
V gene: TRBV4-3
J gene: TRBJ2-3
clone size: -
D gene: TRBD2

CDR3 protein: CASSESGGGNTEAFF
CDR3 DNA: TGTGCCAGCAGTGAGTCGGGGGGAGGGAACACTGAAGCTTTCTTT
V gene: TRBV2
J gene: TRBJ1-1
clone size: -
D gene: -

CDR3 protein: CASRAAGIYTEAFF
CDR3 DNA: TGTGCCAGCAGGGCCGCAGGTATATACACTGAAGCTTTCTTT
V gene: TRBV6-5
J gene: TRBJ1-1
clone size: -
D gene: -

CDR3 protein: CASRLRDRGSYEQYF
CDR3 DNA: TGTGCCAGCAGACTTCGGGACAGGGGCTCCTACGAGCAGTACTTC
V gene: TRBV6-5
J gene: TRBJ2-7
clone size: -
D gene: TRBD1

CDR3 protein: CASTNYNEQFF
CDR3 DNA: TGTGCCAGCACTAACTACAATGAGCAGTTCTTC
V gene: TRBV27
J gene: TRBJ2-1
clone size: -
D gene: -

CDR3 protein: CASVSSPLAGRQGYTF
CDR3 DNA: TGTGCCAGCGTTTCGTCTCCTTTGGCAGGGAGGCAAGGCTACACCTTC
V gene: TRBV3-1/TRBV3-2
J gene: TRBJ1-2
clone size: -
D gene: -

CDR3 protein: CASSGTGNGDEQFF
CDR3 DNA: TGTGCCAGCAGCGGGACAGGTAACGGGGATGAGCAGTTCTTC
V gene: TRBV6-5
J gene: TRBJ2-1
clone size: -
D gene: TRBD1

CDR3 protein: CASSPRRDITFYNSPLHF
CDR3 DNA: TGCGCCAGCAGCCCACGGCGGGACATAACATTCTATAATTCACCCCTCCACTTT
V gene: TRBV4-1
J gene: TRBJ1-6
clone size: -
D gene: -

CDR3 protein: CASSWQGTGGYTF
CDR3 DNA: TGTGCCAGCAGCTGGCAGGGGACCGGGGGCTACACCTTC
V gene: TRBV5-6
J gene: TRBJ1-2
clone size: -
D gene: -

CDR3 protein: CASSRRQGVDTGELFF
CDR3 DNA: TGTGCCAGCAGCCGACGCCAGGGGGTTGACACCGGGGAGCTGTTTTTT
V gene: TRBV7-9
J gene: TRBJ2-2
clone size: once
D gene: TRBD1

CDR3 protein: CASSEAATGDSYEQYF
CDR3 DNA: TGTGCCAGCAGTGAAGCGGCGACAGGGGACTCCTACGAGCAGTACTTC
V gene: TRBV6-1
J gene: TRBJ2-7
clone size: -
D gene: TRBD1

CDR3 protein: CASSLPLLELETQYF
CDR3 DNA: TGTGCCAGCAGCTTGCCTTTGTTGGAGTTGGAGACCCAGTACTTC
V gene: TRBV7-9
J gene: TRBJ2-5
clone size: -
D gene: -

CDR3 protein: CASSLLQGSGNTIYF
CDR3 DNA: TGTGCCAGCAGCTTACTACAGGGTAGTGGAAACACCATATATTTT
V gene: TRBV5-5
J gene: TRBJ1-3
clone size: -
D gene: -

CDR3 protein: CASSDYPPPTTDTQYF
CDR3 DNA: TGTGCCAGCAGTGATTATCCTCCCCCAACCACAGATACGCAGTATTTT
V gene: TRBV6-1
J gene: TRBJ2-3
clone size: -
D gene: -

CDR3 protein: CASSPTGSVGGYTF
CDR3 DNA: TGTGCCAGCAGCCCGACAGGGTCTGTGGGTGGCTACACCTTC
V gene: TRBV7-2
J gene: TRBJ1-2
clone size: -
D gene: TRBD1

CDR3 protein: CAWSSKPGQGMGYNEQFF
CDR3 DNA: TGTGCCTGGAGTTCGAAACCGGGACAGGGAATGGGATACAATGAGCAGTTCTTC
V gene: TRBV30
J gene: TRBJ2-1
clone size: -
D gene: TRBD1

CDR3 protein: CSVVSVERGVNEQFF
CDR3 DNA: TGCAGCGTTGTATCGGTTGAGCGGGGCGTCAATGAGCAGTTCTTC
V gene: TRBV29-1
J gene: TRBJ2-1
clone size: -
D gene: TRBD2

CDR3 protein: CSVRTPVPNSPYGYTF
CDR3 DNA: TGCAGCGTCAGAACTCCGGTACCGAATTCTCCATATGGCTACACCTTC
V gene: TRBV29-1
J gene: TRBJ1-2
clone size: -
D gene: -

CDR3 protein: CASSQDPGLGEFF
CDR3 DNA: TGCGCCAGCAGCCAAGATCCGGGACTAGGAGAGTTCTTC
V gene: TRBV4-1
J gene: TRBJ2-1
clone size: -
D gene: TRBD2

CDR3 protein: CASSLNRGRGYTF
CDR3 DNA: TGTGCCAGCAGCTTAAACAGGGGGCGAGGCTACACCTTC
V gene: TRBV7-2
J gene: TRBJ1-2
clone size: once
D gene: TRBD1

CDR3 protein: CASSYINSPLHF
CDR3 DNA: TGTGCCAGCAGTTATATTAATTCACCCCTCCACTTT
V gene: TRBV6-5
J gene: TRBJ1-6
clone size: -
D gene: -

CDR3 protein: CASSSDRAWGYTF
CDR3 DNA: TGTGCCAGCTCCTCTGACAGGGCCTGGGGCTACACCTTC
V gene: TRBV19
J gene: TRBJ1-2
clone size: -
D gene: TRBD1

CDR3 protein: CSVRTGQGKETQYF
CDR3 DNA: TGCAGCGTTAGGACGGGACAGGGGAAGGAGACCCAGTACTTC
V gene: TRBV29-1
J gene: TRBJ2-5
clone size: once
D gene: TRBD1

CDR3 protein: CASRLNSRDRQPQHF
CDR3 DNA: TGTGCCAGCAGGCTCAACTCCAGGGATCGGCAGCCCCAGCATTTT
V gene: TRBV27
J gene: TRBJ1-5
clone size: few
D gene: -

CDR3 protein: CASGYTGFNYGYTF
CDR3 DNA: TGTGCTAGTGGTTATACAGGGTTCAACTATGGCTACACCTTC
V gene: TRBV12-5
J gene: TRBJ1-2
clone size: -
D gene: -